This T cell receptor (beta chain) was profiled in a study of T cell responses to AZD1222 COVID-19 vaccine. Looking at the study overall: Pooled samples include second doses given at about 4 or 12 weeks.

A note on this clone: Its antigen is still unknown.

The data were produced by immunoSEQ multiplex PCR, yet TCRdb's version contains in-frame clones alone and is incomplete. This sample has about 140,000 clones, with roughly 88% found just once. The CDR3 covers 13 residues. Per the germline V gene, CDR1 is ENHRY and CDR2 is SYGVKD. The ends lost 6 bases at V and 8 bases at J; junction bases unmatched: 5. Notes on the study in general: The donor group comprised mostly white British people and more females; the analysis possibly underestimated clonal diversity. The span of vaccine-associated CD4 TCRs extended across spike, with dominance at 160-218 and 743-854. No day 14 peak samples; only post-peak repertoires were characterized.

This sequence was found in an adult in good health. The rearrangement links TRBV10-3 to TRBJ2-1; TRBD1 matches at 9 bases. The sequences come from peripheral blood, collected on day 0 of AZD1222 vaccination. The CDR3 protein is CAIRGQGSDEQFF. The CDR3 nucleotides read TGTGCCATCAGGGGACAGGGTAGCGATGAGCAGTTCTTC.